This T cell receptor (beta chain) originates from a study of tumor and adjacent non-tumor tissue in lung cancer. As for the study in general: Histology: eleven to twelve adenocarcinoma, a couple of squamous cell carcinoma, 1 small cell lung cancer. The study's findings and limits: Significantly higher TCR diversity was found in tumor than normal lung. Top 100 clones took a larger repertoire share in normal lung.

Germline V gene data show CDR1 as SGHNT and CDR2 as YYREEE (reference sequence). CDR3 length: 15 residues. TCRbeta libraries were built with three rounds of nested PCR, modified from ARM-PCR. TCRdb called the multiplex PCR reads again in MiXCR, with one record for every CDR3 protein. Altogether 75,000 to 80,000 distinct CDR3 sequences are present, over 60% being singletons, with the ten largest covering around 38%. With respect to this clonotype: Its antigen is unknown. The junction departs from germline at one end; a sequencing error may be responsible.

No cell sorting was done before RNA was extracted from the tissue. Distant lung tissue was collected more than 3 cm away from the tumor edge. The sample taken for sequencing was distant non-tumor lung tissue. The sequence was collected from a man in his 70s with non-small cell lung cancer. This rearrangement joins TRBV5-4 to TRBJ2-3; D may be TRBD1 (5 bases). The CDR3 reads CAGSLSQTQTDTQYF. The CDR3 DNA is TGTGCCGGCAGCTTGTCCCAGACACAGACAGATACACAGTATTTT.